The rows below give T cell receptor beta chains drawn from one sample of a study of blood T cell repertoires in COVID-19. TCRdb keeps only in-frame clones here, not all; method: immunoSEQ multiplex PCR. Counted here are roughly 170,000 clones, roughly 85% occurring once; the ten biggest clones make up 26%. The sample comprised peripheral blood. These receptors originate from a woman in her 70s with acute or convalescent COVID-19. CDR3s include the opening cysteine and the closing phenylalanine or tryptophan. Fields, in order: D gene, J gene, clone size, V gene, CDR3 protein, CDR3 DNA. The D gene is left open where the match is weak. Not every row has a clone size; where given, it reads once, few, many or a size class.

d_gene: NA
j_gene: TRBJ2-3
abundance: NA
v_gene: TRBV19
CDR3aa: CASSIRGGDTQYF
CDR3nt: TGTGCCAGTAGTATTAGGGGTGGGGATACGCAGTATTTT

d_gene: TRBD1
j_gene: TRBJ1-6
abundance: NA
v_gene: TRBV2
CDR3aa: CASSEATGGFIKSPLHF
CDR3nt: TGTGCCAGCAGTGAAGCGACAGGGGGATTTATAAAGTCACCCCTCCACTTT

d_gene: TRBD1
j_gene: TRBJ1-5
abundance: once
v_gene: TRBV18
CDR3aa: CASSPTGGQPQHF
CDR3nt: TGTGCCAGCTCTCCCACAGGGGGTCAGCCCCAGCATTTT

d_gene: NA
j_gene: TRBJ2-5
abundance: NA
v_gene: TRBV7-9
CDR3aa: CASSLGGRETQYF
CDR3nt: TGTGCCAGCAGCTTAGGGGGCAGGGAGACCCAGTACTTC

d_gene: NA
j_gene: TRBJ2-7
abundance: once
v_gene: TRBV2
CDR3aa: CASSVGQVAYEQYF
CDR3nt: TGTGCCAGCAGTGTGGGCCAGGTCGCCTACGAGCAGTACTTC

d_gene: NA
j_gene: TRBJ1-2
abundance: NA
v_gene: TRBV4-1
CDR3aa: CASSQGTEYGYTF
CDR3nt: TGCGCCAGCAGCCAGGGGACTGAGTATGGCTACACCTTC

d_gene: TRBD1
j_gene: TRBJ1-1
abundance: NA
v_gene: TRBV7-8
CDR3aa: CASSPRQGGDTEAFF
CDR3nt: TGTGCCAGCAGCCCGAGACAGGGCGGGGACACTGAAGCTTTCTTT

d_gene: NA
j_gene: TRBJ2-3
abundance: NA
v_gene: TRBV11-2
CDR3aa: CASSTLWGPGPNTQYF
CDR3nt: TGTGCCAGCAGCACCCTATGGGGCCCAGGCCCCAATACGCAGTATTTT

d_gene: TRBD2
j_gene: TRBJ2-1
abundance: NA
v_gene: TRBV19
CDR3aa: CASSTKVVGLAALGNEQFF
CDR3nt: TGTGCCAGTAGTACTAAAGTGGTAGGACTAGCGGCTCTGGGCAATGAGCAGTTCTTC

d_gene: NA
j_gene: TRBJ2-5
abundance: NA
v_gene: TRBV7-9
CDR3aa: CASSLARTRSILGKETQYF
CDR3nt: TGTGCCAGCAGCTTAGCGAGGACCCGCTCGATACTAGGAAAGGAGACCCAGTACTTC

d_gene: TRBD1
j_gene: TRBJ2-1
abundance: NA
v_gene: TRBV5-8
CDR3aa: CASSPGQGVNEQFF
CDR3nt: TGTGCCAGCAGTCCGGGACAGGGGGTCAATGAGCAGTTCTTC

d_gene: TRBD1
j_gene: TRBJ1-5
abundance: NA
v_gene: TRBV6-5
CDR3aa: CATYDRVESQPQHF
CDR3nt: TGTGCCACCTATGACAGGGTGGAGTCTCAGCCCCAGCATTTT

d_gene: NA
j_gene: TRBJ2-3
abundance: NA
v_gene: TRBV7-2
CDR3aa: CASSLVVWAAGTDTQYF
CDR3nt: TGTGCCAGCAGCTTAGTGGTCTGGGCTGCCGGAACAGATACGCAGTATTTT

d_gene: TRBD2
j_gene: TRBJ2-1
abundance: few
v_gene: TRBV4-1
CDR3aa: CASSLPTSAGTPSYNEQFF
CDR3nt: TGCGCCAGCAGCCTACCTACGTCAGCGGGAACACCCTCCTACAATGAGCAGTTCTTC

d_gene: TRBD1
j_gene: TRBJ2-1
abundance: few
v_gene: TRBV2
CDR3aa: CASSEWDRGRNEQFF
CDR3nt: TGTGCCAGCAGTGAGTGGGACAGGGGGCGTAATGAGCAGTTCTTC

d_gene: TRBD1
j_gene: TRBJ1-3
abundance: NA
v_gene: TRBV5-1
CDR3aa: CASSFGTAGGNTIYF
CDR3nt: TGCGCCAGCAGCTTCGGGACAGCAGGTGGAAACACCATATATTTT

d_gene: NA
j_gene: TRBJ1-6
abundance: NA
v_gene: TRBV5-5
CDR3aa: CASSSGRTENSPLHF
CDR3nt: TGTGCCAGCAGCTCCGGCCGGACAGAAAATTCACCCCTCCACTTT

d_gene: TRBD2
j_gene: TRBJ2-1
abundance: once
v_gene: TRBV10-2
CDR3aa: CASKGTTDQFF
CDR3nt: TGCGCCAGCAAGGGGACTACCGATCAGTTCTTC

d_gene: TRBD1
j_gene: TRBJ1-1
abundance: NA
v_gene: TRBV7-3
CDR3aa: CASSPLQGRFYRGNTEAFF
CDR3nt: TGTGCCAGCAGTCCTCTACAGGGGAGATTTTACAGGGGGAACACTGAAGCTTTCTTT

d_gene: TRBD2
j_gene: TRBJ2-1
abundance: few
v_gene: TRBV19
CDR3aa: CASMGLAGFSYNEQFF
CDR3nt: TGTGCCAGTATGGGACTAGCGGGATTCTCCTACAATGAGCAGTTCTTC

d_gene: NA
j_gene: TRBJ1-5
abundance: NA
v_gene: TRBV6-6
CDR3aa: CASSYSRTVQPQHF
CDR3nt: TGTGCCAGCAGTTACTCCCGGACAGTACAGCCCCAGCATTTT

d_gene: TRBD2
j_gene: TRBJ2-7
abundance: NA
v_gene: TRBV30
CDR3aa: CAWSRLAGGPSSYEQYF
CDR3nt: TGTGCCTGGAGTAGGCTAGCGGGAGGGCCAAGCTCCTACGAGCAGTACTTC

d_gene: TRBD1
j_gene: TRBJ1-1
abundance: once
v_gene: TRBV6-1
CDR3aa: CASSEIGQGRVNTEAFF
CDR3nt: TGTGCCAGCAGTGAAATCGGACAGGGTCGGGTGAACACTGAAGCTTTCTTT